The 24 T cell receptor beta chains below come from one sample, sequenced in a study of tissue T cells after allogeneic stem cell transplantation. Data came from immunoSEQ multiplex PCR; TCRdb stores just in-frame clones and leaves some out. The profile shows a few thousand clones, about three fifths of them singletons. As to time point: mouse harvest day 7 after allogeneic transplant. Mouse grafts combined 10^7 T-cell-depleted bone marrow cells with 10^6 splenic CD5+ T cells. The sample was liver tissue. The receptors were sampled from a female BALB/c mouse given C57BL/6 T cells with graft-versus-host disease after an allogeneic hematopoietic cell transplant.

As concerns this clone: Mouse gene names apply. The CDR3 end falls 1 residue outside the read, so it is completed with the germline J gene. This chain joins TRBV19 and TRBJ2-7; 7 bases match TRBD1. Germline trimming cut 2 bases from V and 2 bases from J; bases unmatched to any gene: 4. The CDR3 runs 14 residues. Germline assignment: CDR1 FNHDT and CDR2 SITEND (reference sequence). The sequenced part of the CDR3 DNA is TGTGCCAGCAGTATGGCGGGACAGACCTATGAACAGTAC. This gives the protein CASSMAGQTYEQY. In full, the CDR3 reads CASSMAGQTYEQYF.

To note about this clone: Gene names and germline match the mouse. Coverage ceases 1 residue before the CDR3 finishes, and the germline J gene fills in the end. This chain joins TRBV26 and TRBJ1-1; D is ambiguous. V was trimmed by 6 bases and J by 1 base, leaving 6 bases between them. CDR1 and CDR2 from the germline V gene are KGHPV and FQNQEV (reference sequence). The CDR3 is made up of 12 amino acids. This chain's CDR3 is CASRQMNTEVFF. The DNA read from the CDR3 is TGTGCCAGCAGACAGATGAACACAGAAGTCTTC.

On this clone: Germline and genes: mouse. The read ends 1 residue before the CDR3 terminus; that terminus is restored from the germline J gene. The rearrangement joins TRBV13-2 to TRBJ1-2; 9 bases match TRBD1. V lost 2 bases, J lost 4 bases, and 6 bases stayed unmatched. This CDR3 is built from 15 residues. Germline CDR1 reads NNHNN; CDR2 reads SYGAGS (reference sequence). The CDR3 bases that were read are TGTGCCAGCGGTGACTCACCGGGACAGGGCTCCGACTACACC. Its translation is CASGDSPGQGSDYT. The full CDR3 is CASGDSPGQGSDYTF.

This clone was detected a few times. Gene names follow the mouse nomenclature. CDR3 bases read: TGTGCCAGCTGGGACAGGGGGCGGGAACAGTAC. The encoded protein is CASWDRGREQY. The entire CDR3 sequence reads CASWDRGREQYF. The chain joins TRBV12-2 to TRBJ2-7; TRBD1 agrees at 12 bases. Read sequence stops 1 residue before the CDR3 end, and the germline J gene provides the missing end. Germline V lookup: CDR1 SGHLS, CDR2 HYDKME. The CDR3 totals 12 residues. Unmatched junction bases numbered 2, after V lost 5 bases and J lost 7 bases.

This clone appeared a single time. Genes and germline come from the mouse. The read ends 1 residue shy of where the CDR3 ends; the end is completed using the germline J gene. The J gene is TRBJ2-5, the V gene TRBV30; 7 bases match TRBD1. Unmatched junction bases numbered 0, after V lost 2 bases and J lost 4 bases. This CDR3 region has 12 residues. Germline V gene sequence: CDR1 SQVVS, CDR2 ANEGSEA. CDR3 protein: CSSRQGEDTQYF. The CDR3 DNA, read in part, is TGTAGTTCTAGACAGGGGGAAGACACCCAGTAC.

This clone was counted a single time. Each gene name is a mouse one. CDR3 bases read: TGTGACGATTGGGACTCCGACTACACC. Its protein product is CDDWDSDYT. The whole CDR3 region reads CDDWDSDYTF. V usage is TRBV14 and J usage is TRBJ1-2, with unresolved D. The CDR3 is cut off 1 residue early in the read; its end comes from the germline J gene. CDR1 SGHDT and CDR2 FRDEAV come from the germline V gene. The CDR3 runs to 10 residues.

In regard to this clone: Mouse gene names and germline throughout. The read ends 1 residue before the CDR3 terminus; that terminus is restored from the germline J gene. V is TRBV5 and J is TRBJ2-3; D tentatively fits TRBD1 or TRBD2 (5 bases each). The CDR3 loop spans 13 amino acids. The germline CDR1 and CDR2 sequences are LGHNA and YNLKQL (reference sequence). The germline V and J ends were trimmed by 4 bases and 0 bases, with 5 bases remaining between them. The sequenced part of the CDR3 DNA is TGTGCCAGCAGCCGGGACAGTGCAGAAACGCTGTAT. This gives the protein CASSRDSAETLY. The entire CDR3 protein is CASSRDSAETLYF.

Points on this clone: Germline and genes here are mouse. Read sequence stops 1 residue before the CDR3 end, and the germline J gene provides the missing end. This sequence joins TRBV26 and TRBJ2-2, with unresolved D. Trimming left V 2 bases short and J 0 bases short, with 4 bases between. The CDR3 loop spans 14 amino acids. The germline CDR1 and CDR2 sequences are KGHPV and FQNQEV (reference sequence). The sequenced CDR3 bases are TGTGCCAGCAGTCTGCAAGCAAACACCGGGCAGCTCTAC. Encoded protein: CASSLQANTGQLY. The whole CDR3 reads CASSLQANTGQLYF.

With respect to this clone: Gene names and germline refer to mouse. The read ends 1 residue before the CDR3 terminus; that terminus is restored from the germline J gene. The chain is built from TRBV2 and TRBJ2-5, with 11 bases lining up with TRBD2. The germline CDR1 and CDR2 sequences are LGHNA and YSYQKL. The CDR3 contains 15 residues. Unmatched junction bases numbered 4, after V lost 4 bases and J lost 4 bases. The DNA read from the CDR3 is TGTGCCAGCAGCCTCGACTGGGGGGGGGAAGACACCCAGTAC. This codes for CASSLDWGGEDTQY. The full CDR3 reads CASSLDWGGEDTQYF.

A note on this clone: Gene names and germline match the mouse. The read halts 1 residue ahead of the CDR3 end, with the missing end drawn from the germline J gene. The chain links TRBV26 to TRBJ2-2; 11 positions agree with TRBD2. Unmatched junction bases numbered 6, after V lost 5 bases and J lost 4 bases. The CDR3 spans 16 residues. Germline CDR1 KGHPV, CDR2 FQNQEV (reference sequence). Partial CDR3 DNA: TGTGCCAGCAGTGTACTGGGGGGGCAGATCACCGGGCAGCTCTAC. This translates into CASSVLGGQITGQLY. The full CDR3 is CASSVLGGQITGQLYF.

As regards this clone: The gene symbols are mouse symbols. The read terminates 1 residue before the CDR3 end, so the remaining end is supplied by the germline J gene. V gene TRBV3 combines with J gene TRBJ1-1, with no clear D. V lost 1 base, J lost 1 base, and 4 bases lay in between. The CDR3 extends over 13 amino acids. Germline V gene sequence: CDR1 SNHLY, CDR2 FYNGKV (reference sequence). The covered CDR3 bases are TGTGCCAGCAGCTTAGATGGAAACACAGAAGTCTTC. This encodes CASSLDGNTEVF. The entire CDR3 sequence reads CASSLDGNTEVFF.

Note on this clone: The gene names here belong to mouse. The read is 1 residue too short to cover the CDR3 end, so that end is filled in from the germline J gene. The gene calls are TRBV16 and TRBJ2-3, with 8 bases matching TRBD2. V lost 1 base and J lost 3; bases outside the gene matches: 0. CDR3 size: 14 residues. Germline V gene lookup returns CDR1 SGHSA and CDR2 FRNQAP. The part of the CDR3 DNA that was read is TGTGCAAGCAGCTTAGCTGGGGGGGCAGAAACGCTGTAT. This translates into CASSLAGGAETLY. The entire CDR3 protein reads CASSLAGGAETLYF.

This clone is categorized as large. Genes here carry mouse names. Read coverage stops 1 residue before the CDR3 terminus; the germline J gene supplies the remainder. The V gene is TRBV12-1, the J gene TRBJ2-1, with 8 bases matching TRBD2. This CDR3 spans 14 amino acids. Germline V lookup: CDR1 SGHSN, CDR2 HYEKVE. V lost 0 bases, J lost 3 bases, and 0 bases stayed unmatched. CDR3 amino acids: CASSLDWGYAEQFF. CDR3 DNA, as far as it was read: TGTGCCAGCTCTCTCGACTGGGGCTATGCTGAGCAGTTC.

With respect to this clone: Gene names denote mouse genes. The read stops 1 residue short of the end of the CDR3; the missing end is completed from the germline J gene. This sequence joins TRBV5 and TRBJ2-5; D uncertain. CDR1 is LGHNA and CDR2 is YNLKQL in the germline V gene (reference sequence). Trimming shortened V by 0 bases and J by 0 bases, and 4 bases separated the two germline ends. The CDR3 extends over 14 amino acids. CDR3 DNA, as far as it was read: TGTGCCAGCAGCCAAGATGTAAACCAAGACACCCAGTAC. Translation: CASSQDVNQDTQY. In full, the CDR3 is CASSQDVNQDTQYF.

For this clone: The genes are named according to mouse. The read gets to within 1 residue of the CDR3 end, and the germline J gene fills in the rest. The J gene is TRBJ2-4, the V gene TRBV31; 13 nucleotides agree with TRBD2. The length of the CDR3 is 16 residues. Germline loops: CDR1 GKSSPN, CDR2 SITVG. Germline trimming cut 3 bases from V and 8 bases from J; bases unmatched to any gene: 11. The part of the CDR3 DNA that was read is TGTGCCTGGAGCCTCGGGACTGGGGGGGAAGATGGCACCTTGTAC. Amino acid sequence: CAWSLGTGGEDGTLY. The full CDR3 sequence reads CAWSLGTGGEDGTLYF.

Turning to this clone: Here the gene names and germline are mouse. The read terminates 1 residue before the CDR3 end, so the remaining end is supplied by the germline J gene. This chain joins TRBV13-2 and TRBJ2-5; a possible D gene is TRBD1 (5 bases). Looked up from germline, CDR1 is NNHNN and CDR2 is SYGAGS (reference sequence). The CDR3 sequence is 13 residues long. V lost 3 bases, J lost 2 bases, and 7 bases lay in between. This chain's CDR3 is CASGGRAQDTQYF. The sequenced CDR3 bases are TGTGCCAGCGGTGGCAGGGCCCAAGACACCCAGTAC.

The sample holds a few counts of this clone. Gene names are the mouse ones. The CDR3 end is not reached by the read, which stops 1 residue before it; the germline J gene fills it in. The chain recombines TRBV16 with TRBJ2-7; D tentatively reads TRBD1 or TRBD2 (6 bases each). Germline V lookup: CDR1 SGHSA, CDR2 FRNQAP. V dropped 2 bases and J dropped 0 bases, with 14 bases sitting between them. The CDR3 runs 16 residues. Incomplete CDR3 DNA: TGTGCAAGCAGCTTAAGAGGGGGGAGGAGCTCCTATGAACAGTAC. Its protein is CASSLRGGRSSYEQY. The full CDR3 is CASSLRGGRSSYEQYF.

Concerning this clone: Gene names denote mouse genes. The CDR3 is cut off 1 residue early in the read; its end comes from the germline J gene. The rearrangement joins TRBV13-1 to TRBJ2-7, with 9 bases aligning to TRBD1. This CDR3 is built from 13 residues. With V trimmed by 3 bases and J by 7 bases, 5 bases remained unmatched. Per the germline V gene, CDR1 is NSHNY and CDR2 is SYGAGN. The CDR3 DNA, read in part, is TGTGCCAGCAGTGTACAGGGGGCAGGGGAACAGTAC. Amino acid sequence: CASSVQGAGEQY. The complete CDR3 reads CASSVQGAGEQYF.

Concerning this clone itself: Genes and germline are mouse. Sequencing ends 1 residue short of the CDR3 end; the germline J gene provides the rest. The chain has TRBV16 and TRBJ2-7; 9 positions agree with TRBD2. V dropped 0 bases and J dropped 4; count of bases not matched to a gene: 4. The CDR3 has 15 amino acids. CDR1 and CDR2 (germline): SGHSA, FRNQAP. The DNA read from the CDR3 is TGTGCAAGCAGCTTAGACTGGGGGGGGCGATATGAACAGTAC. Translated: CASSLDWGGRYEQY. The entire CDR3 sequence reads CASSLDWGGRYEQYF.

As to this clone: Gene names are the mouse ones. The read falls 1 residue short of the CDR3 end, and the missing part is taken from the germline J gene. V gene TRBV26 combines with J gene TRBJ1-3; 8 bases are shared with TRBD1. Germline V lookup: CDR1 KGHPV, CDR2 FQNQEV (reference sequence). The ends lost 4 bases at V and 2 bases at J; junction bases unmatched: 1. The CDR3 runs 14 residues. The CDR3 bases that were read are TGTGCCAGCAGTCACAGGGGGGCTGGAAATACGCTCTAT. This gives the protein CASSHRGAGNTLY. The whole CDR3 protein is CASSHRGAGNTLYF.

Comment on this clone: The gene symbols are mouse symbols. The CDR3 end is not reached by the read, which stops 1 residue before it; the germline J gene fills it in. The chain has TRBV16 and TRBJ2-1; possible D gene TRBD1, 5 bases. CDR3 length equals 13 residues. V dropped 5 bases and J dropped 3 bases, with 8 bases sitting between them. Germline assignment: CDR1 SGHSA and CDR2 FRNQAP. The CDR3 sequence: CASSPDIYAEQFF. The covered CDR3 bases are TGTGCAAGCAGCCCGGACATCTATGCTGAGCAGTTC.

Remarks on this clone: Here the gene names and germline are mouse. Sequencing ends 1 residue short of the CDR3 end; the germline J gene provides the rest. The V and J genes are TRBV3 and TRBJ2-3; no clear D gene. Trimming removed 1 base from V and 1 base from J, with 6 bases in between. CDR3 length: 14 residues. Germline CDR1 reads SNHLY; CDR2 reads FYNGKV (reference sequence). The CDR3 DNA, read in part, is TGTGCCAGCAGCTTAGTAGCGGGTGCAGAAACGCTGTAT. This sequence encodes CASSLVAGAETLY. The whole CDR3 reads CASSLVAGAETLYF.

A remark on this clone: Each gene name is a mouse one. The read ends 1 residue before the CDR3 terminus; that terminus is restored from the germline J gene. V usage is TRBV26 and J usage is TRBJ2-1; tentative D call: TRBD2 (7 bases). The CDR3 extends over 16 amino acids. Per the germline V gene, CDR1 is KGHPV and CDR2 is FQNQEV (reference sequence). With 1 base removed from V and 1 base from J, the gap between germline ends came to 11 bases. The sequenced part of the CDR3 DNA is TGTGCCAGCAGTCTGTTTCTGGGGGCGAACTATGCTGAGCAGTTC. Amino acids: CASSLFLGANYAEQF. The CDR3 reads in full as CASSLFLGANYAEQFF.

On this clone: Germline and genes here are mouse. The sequence runs out 1 residue before the end of the CDR3; the remainder is reconstructed from the germline J gene. The chain recombines TRBV13-1 with TRBJ2-5; 11 nucleotides match TRBD2. The CDR3 has 15 residues. The trim removed 3 bases at V and 3 bases at J, leaving 3 bases unmatched. Germline CDR1 reads NSHNY; CDR2 reads SYGAGN. The chain's CDR3 is CASSARLGGQDTQYF. CDR3 bases read: TGTGCCAGCAGTGCCCGACTGGGGGGGCAAGACACCCAGTAC.